These 16 T cell receptor beta chains were all obtained from the same sample, sequenced in a study of a mutant IDH1 vaccine in newly diagnosed glioma. The time point: baseline, week 1 (first vaccination visit). Indicated treatment: pre-vaccination baseline after standard-of-care therapy. Only in-frame clones appear in the TCRdb table, and some are missing; sequencing was by immunoSEQ multiplex PCR. The table shows around 60,000 clones, with about 91% occurring only once. Sequencing used PBMCs, obtained from a glioma patient treated with radiotherapy, temozolomide or both. These receptors were collected from a man in his forties or fifties with glioma.

J is TRBJ2-2 and V is TRBV19, with no clear D. The germline gives CDR1 LNHDA, CDR2 SQIVND (reference sequence). V shed 5 bases and J shed 2 bases, with 3 bases lying between them. The CDR3 has 12 amino acids. CDR3 in amino acids: CASSYNTGELFF. In DNA form, the CDR3 reads TGTGCCAGTAGTTATAACACCGGGGAGCTGTTTTTT.

The sample holds one count of this clone. The rearrangement links TRBV7-9 to TRBJ2-7; D is tentatively TRBD1 or TRBD2 (5 bases each). Trimming removed 5 bases at V and 5 bases at J, with 22 bases between. The CDR3 has 16 amino acids. Germline CDR1 SEHNR, CDR2 FQNEAQ (reference sequence). The CDR3 DNA reads as TGTGCCAGCAGCAACTCCGGGACGGGCTTCCTCCACGAGCAGTACTTC. This gives the protein CASSNSGTGFLHEQYF.

V gene TRBV27 combines with J gene TRBJ1-4; perhaps TRBD1 as D (6 bases). Germline V lookup: CDR1 MNHEY, CDR2 SMNVEV (reference sequence). The V end was cut by 3 bases, the J end by 6 bases, with 14 bases between. The CDR3 loop spans 15 amino acids. CDR3 nucleotide sequence: TGTGCCAGCAGTTTCGCAGGGGCGGTCGATGAAAAACTGTTTTTT. Translation gives CASSFAGAVDEKLFF.

The J gene is TRBJ2-1, the V gene TRBV4-3, with a weak D call TRBD1 (7 bases). This CDR3 region has 13 residues. Germline CDR1 and CDR2: LGHNA and YSLEER. Trimming pared 2 bases from V and 10 bases from J, leaving 12 bases between. CDR3 nucleotide sequence: TGCGCCAGCAGCCAATACAGGGGAGGCGAGCAGTTCTTC. Its protein is CASSQYRGGEQFF.

The sample holds one count of this clone. This chain links TRBV2 with TRBJ2-7; D is unresolved. V was shortened by 4 bases and J by 2 bases, with 9 bases between the two germline ends. The CDR3 runs to 13 residues. Germline V lookup: CDR1 SNHLY, CDR2 FYNNEI. CDR3 nucleotides: TGTGCCAGCAGTGGGACCCGTACCTACGAGCAGTACTTC. Translating it yields CASSGTRTYEQYF.

This clone has just one count. This CDR3 reads CASSLAKGAGGNTIYF. CDR3 in DNA: TGTGCCAGCAGTTTAGCCAAGGGGGCGGGTGGAAACACCATATATTTT. The rearrangement uses TRBV28 and TRBJ1-3; 7 bases agree with TRBD1. CDR1 and CDR2 (germline): MDHEN, SYDVKM. V shed 2 bases, J shed 3 bases, and the junction held 7 bases outside the gene matches. The CDR3 loop spans 16 amino acids. The full variable domain, completed using reference TRBV28 and TRBJ1-3, is DVKVTQSSRYLVKRTGEKVFLECVQDMDHENMFWYRQDPGLGLRLIYFSYDVKMKEKGDIPEGYSVSREKKERFSLILESASTNQTSMYLCASSLAKGAGGNTIYFGEGSWLTVV.

The CDR3 DNA is TGTGCCAGCAGCCAAGAGGGAACAGGGGGCCTCTACGAGCAGTACTTC. Residues: CASSQEGTGGLYEQYF. The V call is TRBV4-2, the J call TRBJ2-5, with 9 bases matching TRBD1. The closer fit of TRBJ2-7 to the DNA end suggests the J call may be wrong. The CDR3 totals 16 residues. Germline V CDR1 and CDR2: LGHNA, YNFKEQ.

The chain couples TRBV28 to TRBJ2-7; D unclear. Trimming took 0 bases from V and 1 from J, leaving 7 bases between them. CDR1 is MDHEN and CDR2 is SYDVKM in the germline V gene. This CDR3 comprises 14 residues. CDR3 sequence: CASSLWTVSYEQYF. The CDR3, as DNA: TGTGCCAGCAGTTTATGGACCGTTTCCTACGAGCAGTACTTC.

The V gene is TRBV7-2, the J gene TRBJ2-5, with TRBD2 matching 8 bases. CDR1 and CDR2 from the germline V gene are SGHTA and FQGNSA. The CDR3 sequence is 14 residues long. V was pared by 0 bases and J by 7 bases, with 4 bases of the junction left unmatched. The CDR3 DNA follows: TGTGCCAGCAGCTTAGCACTCGGGGGGGGGACCCAGTACTTC. Translation gives CASSLALGGGTQYF.

The chain joins TRBV10-3 to TRBJ1-5; D is unresolved. The CDR3 is 14 residues long. V was shortened by 7 bases and J by 0 bases, with 10 bases between the two germline ends. Germline V gives CDR1 ENHRY, CDR2 SYGVKD. The CDR3 reads CAIKSTDSNQPQHF. CDR3 bases: TGTGCCATCAAGTCCACAGATAGCAATCAGCCCCAGCATTTT.

The rearrangement joins TRBV27 to TRBJ2-1, with D perhaps TRBD1 (6 bases). V lost 8 bases and J 7 bases, leaving 27 bases between the germline ends. The CDR3 runs to 17 residues. Looked up from germline, CDR1 is MNHEY and CDR2 is SMNVEV (reference sequence). CDR3 nucleotide sequence: TGTGCCAGCCGCCCCGTCCGGGACACCGGCTTGGGGAATGAGCAGTTCTTC. This gives the protein CASRPVRDTGLGNEQFF.

The J gene is TRBJ1-6, the V gene TRBV5-5; a weak D match, TRBD1 (5 bases). V lost 4 bases and J 9 bases, leaving 14 bases between the germline ends. The germline gives CDR1 SGHKS, CDR2 YYEKEE (reference sequence). The CDR3 runs 14 residues. The CDR3 sequence: CASSPDRIISPLHF. For the CDR3, the DNA is TGTGCCAGCAGCCCAGACAGAATAATTTCACCCCTCCACTTT.

This clone has just a few counts. CDR3 residues: CASSQDPGQGGNQPQHF. DNA of the CDR3: TGCGCCAGCAGCCAAGATCCCGGGCAGGGCGGCAATCAGCCCCAGCATTTT. The V call is TRBV4-3, the J call TRBJ1-5, with D tentatively TRBD1 (5 bases). Germline-derived CDR1 and CDR2 are LGHNA and YSLEER. The CDR3 has 17 residues. V was pared by 0 bases and J by 2 bases, with 14 bases between.

A few counts support this clone. The rearrangement links TRBV5-1 to TRBJ2-3; unclear D gene. V was trimmed by 0 bases and J by 10 bases, leaving 12 bases between them. CDR1 SGHRS and CDR2 YFSETQ come from the germline V gene. This CDR3 region has 13 residues. The CDR3 is CASSLEGSEAQYF. The CDR3, as DNA: TGCGCCAGCAGCTTGGAAGGGTCGGAAGCGCAGTATTTT.

This chain links TRBV5-4 with TRBJ1-1; 7 bases line up with TRBD1. Germline V gene lookup returns CDR1 SGHNT and CDR2 YYREEE (reference sequence). Germline trimming cut 2 bases from V and 3 bases from J; bases unmatched to any gene: 1. The CDR3 runs to 13 residues. The CDR3 here is CASSFDRDTEAFF. In DNA form, the CDR3 reads TGTGCCAGCAGCTTTGACAGGGACACTGAAGCTTTCTTT.

The rearrangement links TRBV2 to TRBJ1-2; 9 bases align to TRBD1. CDR1 and CDR2 from the germline V gene are SNHLY and FYNNEI. Trimming removed 6 bases from V and 7 bases from J; junction bases left unmatched: 9. This CDR3 spans 14 amino acids. The CDR3 DNA sequence: TGTGCCAGCAGGCCCGGGACAGGGTATGGTGGCTACACCTTC. Residues: CASRPGTGYGGYTF.